One and the same sample provided the 28 T cell receptor beta chains below, sequenced in a study of cytomegalovirus exposure and HLA in healthy donors. The PCR had 60 Vbeta and 13 Jbeta primers. Repertoires were generated with immunoSEQ multiplex PCR, while TCRdb's copy carries only in-frame clones and drops some. This table holds 210,000 or so clones, over 70% found once. The material sequenced was PBMCs. The source is a boy aged 2 to 10 in good health and CMV-seronegative.

This chain uses TRBV5-1 with TRBJ2-5; D may be TRBD1 (5 bases). Matching the DNA end better, TRBJ2-7 makes the J call doubtful. The CDR3 contains 12 residues. Per germline, CDR1 SGHRS and CDR2 YFSETQ. CDR3 sequence reads: CASTDSPGEQYF. Written as DNA, the CDR3 is TGCGCCAGCACCGACAGCCCCGGCGAGCAGTACTTC.

The chain carries TRBV5-1 and TRBJ2-7, with TRBD2 matching 7 bases. Trimming took 7 bases from V and 1 from J; bases not matched to a gene: 11. There are 15 residues in the CDR3. Looked up from germline, CDR1 is SGHRS and CDR2 is YFSETQ. CDR3 DNA: TGCGCCAGCGAAGTGGGTCCGGGGGGATCCTACGAGCAGTACTTC. This translates into CASEVGPGGSYEQYF.

Here the CDR3 DNA reads TGCGCCAGCGAAAGCGGGACTAGCACAGATACGCAGTATTTT. Translation gives CASESGTSTDTQYF. The chain couples TRBV5-1 to TRBJ2-3; 7 bases are shared with TRBD2. The CDR3 sequence is 14 residues long. With 7 bases clipped from V and 0 bases from J, the junction kept 5 bases outside the gene matches. CDR1 SGHRS and CDR2 YFSETQ come from the germline V gene.

The chain uses TRBV5-4 and TRBJ1-2; perhaps TRBD1 as D (5 bases). The CDR3 is 15 residues long. CDR1 is SGHNT, CDR2 YYREEE, per germline (reference sequence). The V gene lost 0 bases and the J gene lost 2 bases, with 11 bases spanning the gap. The CDR3: CASSLGGVSNYGYTF. In DNA, the CDR3 is TGTGCCAGCAGCTTGGGGGGGGTGAGCAACTATGGCTACACCTTC.

CDR3 loop: CASSIDRRDQPQHF. The CDR3 nucleotides are TGTGCCAGTAGTATAGATCGACGGGATCAGCCCCAGCATTTT. The J gene is TRBJ1-5, the V gene TRBV19; no clear D gene. The CDR3 sequence is 14 residues long. CDR1 and CDR2 (germline): LNHDA, SQIVND (reference sequence). Trimming removed 0 bases at V and 5 bases at J, with 8 bases between.

This clone has more than one count but fewer than ten. J is TRBJ1-1 and V is TRBV30; a weak D match, TRBD1 (6 bases). Trimming took off 4 bases at V and 2 bases at J, with 20 bases between the two ends. The CDR3 length is 16 residues. Germline V lookup: CDR1 GTSNPN, CDR2 SVGIG (reference sequence). The CDR3 DNA reads as TGTGCCTGGACCCGGGTCAGGGGCGGACCAAACACTGAAGCTTTCTTT. Amino acids: CAWTRVRGGPNTEAFF.

This clone occurred once. The V call is TRBV5-1, the J call TRBJ2-7; D unclear. Trimming pared 5 bases from V and 1 base from J, leaving 19 bases between. In germline, CDR1 is SGHRS, CDR2 YFSETQ. This CDR3 is built from 16 residues. The CDR3 bases are TGCGCCAGCAGTTTTCTTCCCGGGTCCTCTTCCTACGAGCAGTACTTC. Its translation is CASSFLPGSSSYEQYF. The whole variable domain, remainder taken from reference TRBV5-1 and TRBJ2-7, is KAGVTQTPRYLIKTRGQQVTLSCSPISGHRSVSWYQQTPGQGLQFLFEYFSETQRNKGNFPGRFSGRQFSNSRSEMNVSTLELGDSALYLCASSFLPGSSSYEQYFGPGTRLTVT.

The chain is built from TRBV6-5 and TRBJ1-1; TRBD1 might be the D (6 bases). The ends were cut back, 4 bases at V and 3 bases at J, with 9 bases in the middle. CDR1 is MNHEY and CDR2 is SVGAGI in the germline V gene. CDR3 length: 13 residues. CDR3 loop: CASSWNRDTEAFF. The CDR3 nucleotides read TGTGCCAGCAGTTGGAACAGGGACACTGAAGCTTTCTTT.

V usage is TRBV2 and J usage is TRBJ2-1; D might be TRBD2 (6 bases). This CDR3 comprises 14 residues. Looked up from germline, CDR1 is SNHLY and CDR2 is FYNNEI. V was clipped by 7 bases and J by 6 bases, with 16 bases between them. The CDR3 DNA follows: TGTGCCAGCAACCCCCTGGAGGGACCCAATGAGCAGTTCTTC. It specifies CASNPLEGPNEQFF.

This rearrangement joins TRBV5-6 to TRBJ1-5; D gene unclear. This CDR3 is built from 17 residues. The germline CDR1 and CDR2 sequences are SGHDT and YYEEEE. Deletions cut 4 bases from V and 2 bases from J, with 19 bases between. The CDR3 is CASSRGGFAWGNQPQHF. CDR3 coding DNA: TGTGCCAGCAGCCGGGGTGGGTTTGCCTGGGGCAATCAGCCCCAGCATTTT.

The chain uses TRBV19 and TRBJ1-6; 8 bases agree with TRBD1. Germline CDR1 reads LNHDA; CDR2 reads SQIVND (reference sequence). V shed 7 bases, J shed 8 bases, and the junction held 4 bases outside the gene matches. This CDR3 is 13 amino acids long. Here the CDR3 DNA reads TGTGCCAGTAAGGCAGGGGGCTATTCACCCCTCCACTTT. Amino acid sequence: CASKAGGYSPLHF.

The chain links TRBV6-6 to TRBJ1-5; 7 bases fit TRBD1. The CDR3 sequence is 14 residues long. Germline V gives CDR1 MNHNY, CDR2 SVGAGI (reference sequence). The V gene end was trimmed by 7 bases and the J gene end by 9 bases; junction bases not matched to a gene: 12. The CDR3 DNA is TGTGCCAGCACGGCAGGGACAGCCCGAGGGCCCCAGCATTTT. Its translation is CASTAGTARGPQHF.

The J gene is TRBJ2-1, the V gene TRBV4-1; the match to TRBD2 covers 9 bases. Germline values: CDR1 MGHRA, CDR2 YSYEKL. This CDR3 spans 16 amino acids. Trimming took 0 bases from V and 4 from J; bases not matched to a gene: 4. DNA of the CDR3: TGCGCCAGCAGCCAAGAACCTAGCGGGATTTACAATGAGCAGTTCTTC. Residues: CASSQEPSGIYNEQFF.

The chain is built from TRBV7-9 and TRBJ1-2; 11 bases are shared with TRBD1. Germline trimming cut 5 bases from V and 2 bases from J; bases unmatched to any gene: 4. This CDR3 is built from 15 residues. Germline V gene data show CDR1 as SEHNR and CDR2 as FQNEAQ (reference sequence). The chain's CDR3 is CASSLWTGGNYGYTF. CDR3 nucleotides: TGTGCCAGCAGCCTCTGGACAGGGGGCAACTATGGCTACACCTTC.

This chain joins TRBV4-2 and TRBJ1-3, with 8 nucleotides matching TRBD1. Germline V lookup: CDR1 LGHNA, CDR2 YNFKEQ. The CDR3 length is 16 residues. Unmatched junction bases numbered 7, after V lost 0 bases and J lost 6 bases. CDR3 in DNA: TGTGCCAGCAGCCAAGATATAGGACAGGGTCTAAACACCATATATTTT. It yields the protein CASSQDIGQGLNTIYF.

The genes are TRBV11-2 and TRBJ2-7; TRBD2 matches at 13 bases. CDR3 length: 14 residues. J gave up 10 bases and V 5 bases, and 8 bases lay outside the gene matches. Germline V lookup: CDR1 SGHAT, CDR2 FQNNGV. As DNA, the CDR3 is TGTGCCAGCAGCCGAGGGACTAGCGGGGTTATTCAGTACTTC. Its protein is CASSRGTSGVIQYF.

The V gene is TRBV6-5, the J gene TRBJ1-2; no definite D call. Germline CDR1 MNHEY, CDR2 SVGAGI. Deletions cut 4 bases from V and 9 bases from J, with 12 bases between. This CDR3 spans 12 amino acids. The CDR3 spells CASSSGPPSYTF. The CDR3 coding sequence is TGTGCCAGCAGTTCCGGTCCACCTAGCTACACCTTC.

The chain combines TRBV7-8 with TRBJ1-4, with D uncertain. The CDR3 loop spans 15 amino acids. CDR1 is SGHVS and CDR2 is FQNEAQ in the germline V gene. V was shortened by 3 bases and J by 0 bases, with 8 bases between the two germline ends. Here the CDR3 DNA reads TGTGCCAGCAGCTTTTTCATAGCAACTAATGAAAAACTGTTTTTT. Translating it yields CASSFFIATNEKLFF.

The count of this clone is one. The rearrangement links TRBV5-4 to TRBJ2-1, with 9 bases aligning to TRBD2. CDR1 is SGHNT and CDR2 is YYREEE in the germline V gene (reference sequence). The CDR3 has 16 residues. The J segment lost 1 base and the V segment lost 2 bases, leaving 4 bases of the junction unmatched. The CDR3 sequence is CASSLEAGGSYNEQFF. DNA of the CDR3: TGTGCCAGCAGCTTAGAGGCGGGAGGGTCCTACAATGAGCAGTTCTTC.

The V gene is TRBV2, the J gene TRBJ1-1, with 8 bases identical to TRBD1. V lost 6 bases and J lost 10; bases outside the gene matches: 4. Germline loops: CDR1 SNHLY, CDR2 FYNNEI. The CDR3 sequence is 11 residues long. CDR3 protein: CASSPTGGAFF. CDR3 DNA: TGTGCCAGCAGCCCCACAGGGGGAGCTTTCTTT.

The gene calls are TRBV7-9 and TRBJ2-1, with TRBD2 matching 9 bases. Germline CDR1 and CDR2: SEHNR and FQNEAQ (reference sequence). Losses at the gene ends were 5 bases for V and 12 bases for J; bases not matched to a gene: 17. The CDR3 consists of 16 residues. The CDR3 region is CASSPRSIAGAKRQFF. DNA for the CDR3: TGTGCCAGCAGCCCTCGATCCATAGCGGGGGCCAAGAGGCAGTTCTTC.

The rearrangement uses TRBV29-1 and TRBJ1-1, with 9 nucleotides matching TRBD1. Germline CDR1 reads SQVTM; CDR2 reads ANQGSEA. Trimming at V came to 6 bases and at J to 7 bases, leaving 9 bases not matched to a gene. The CDR3 runs 13 residues. The CDR3 sequence is CSVGTGRAFEAFF. DNA of the CDR3: TGCAGCGTAGGGACAGGGAGAGCTTTTGAAGCTTTCTTT.

The rearrangement uses TRBV5-1 and TRBJ2-1; 7 nucleotides align to TRBD1. With V trimmed by 5 bases and J by 9 bases, 5 bases remained unmatched. The CDR3 extends over 12 amino acids. Per germline, CDR1 SGHRS and CDR2 YFSETQ. In DNA form, the CDR3 reads TGCGCCAGCAGTTTAACAGGGGCTGAGCAGTTCTTC. Its protein is CASSLTGAEQFF.

The V call is TRBV14, the J call TRBJ2-7; weak D call: TRBD2 (5 bases). The germline V gene encodes CDR1 SGHDN and CDR2 FVKESK. The germline V and J ends were trimmed by 1 base and 9 bases, with 16 bases remaining between them. The CDR3 runs to 14 residues. CDR3 in amino acids: CASSQGRGYSGQYF. Here the CDR3 DNA reads TGTGCCAGCAGCCAAGGAAGAGGGTACTCTGGGCAGTACTTC.

Regarding this clone: A read error may produce the germline difference seen at one junction end. V is TRBV5-4 and J is TRBJ1-1; 11 nucleotides align to TRBD1. The CDR3 length is 15 residues. The germline V gene encodes CDR1 SGHNT and CDR2 YYREEE (reference sequence). The DNA of the CDR3 is TGTGCCAGCGGCTTGGTGGGACAGGGGGGAACTGAAGCTTTCTTT. Its protein product is CASGLVGQGGTEAFF. The complete variable domain, with remaining parts taken from reference TRBV5-4 and TRBJ1-1, reads ETGVTQSPTHLIKTRGQQVTLRCSSQSGHNTVSWYQQALGQGPQFIFQYYREEENGRGNFPPRFSGLQFPNYSSELNVNALELDDSALYLCASGLVGQGGTEAFFGQGTRLTVV.

This chain's CDR3 is CAWSGLLATYGYTF. The CDR3 DNA reads TGTGCCTGGAGTGGGTTGCTGGCGACTTATGGCTACACCTTC. The chain links TRBV30 to TRBJ1-2; the D is unclear. V was cut by 1 base and J by 5 bases, with 14 bases left in between. The CDR3 spans 14 residues. CDR1 GTSNPN and CDR2 SVGIG come from the germline V gene (reference sequence).

CDR3 DNA sequence: TGTGCCAGTAGTATAGTATGGCGTATTCGGGCTAATGAAAAACTGTTTTTT. It specifies CASSIVWRIRANEKLFF. The V call is TRBV19, the J call TRBJ1-4; no firm D call. Germline V gene sequence: CDR1 LNHDA, CDR2 SQIVND (reference sequence). V lost 1 base and J lost 3, with 15 bases in between. CDR3 length: 17 amino acids.

Worth noting for this clone: The sample carries other DNA sequences with the same CDR3. CDR3 protein: CASSQGSSSYEQYF. CDR3 nucleotides: TGTGCCAGTAGTCAGGGGTCGAGCTCCTACGAGCAGTACTTC. The chain uses TRBV19 and TRBJ2-7; D perhaps matches TRBD1 (6 bases). There are 14 residues in the CDR3. Trimming pared 5 bases from V and 0 bases from J, leaving 11 bases between. In germline, CDR1 is LNHDA, CDR2 SQIVND (reference sequence). Drawing the rest from reference TRBV19 and TRBJ2-7, the complete variable domain is DGGITQSPKYLFRKEGQNVTLSCEQNLNHDAMYWYRQDPGQGLRLIYYSQIVNDFQKGDIAEGYSVSREKKESFPLTVTSAQKNPTAFYLCASSQGSSSYEQYFGPGTRLTVT.